The 28 T cell receptor beta chains below were found in one sample sequenced in a study of T cells after posttransplantation cyclophosphamide. Cyclophosphamide on days +3 and +4 followed busulfan-fludarabine conditioning and a marrow graft. Sequenced by immunoSEQ multiplex PCR; TCRdb stores in-frame clones only, minus some. The specimen gives roughly 3,100 clones without singletons; the ten biggest hold roughly 28%. Here the sequenced sample was PBMCs, taken 84 days after allogeneic stem cell transplant with posttransplant cyclophosphamide. The receptors shown here come from a female patient between 40 and 55 years old who received an allogeneic stem cell transplant from a related donor, was CMV-positive, and had no GVHD. Some T cells may be the graft donor's.

At least ten counts were recorded for this clone. The chain uses TRBV10-3 and TRBJ1-6; 8 positions match TRBD1. The CDR3 contains 15 residues. The V gene end was trimmed by 6 bases and the J gene end by 6 bases; junction bases not matched to a gene: 7. In germline, CDR1 is ENHRY, CDR2 SYGVKD. DNA for the CDR3: TGTGCCATCAGGACCGGGACAGGCGTTAATTCACCCCTCCACTTT. Protein sequence: CAIRTGTGVNSPLHF.

Ten or more counts support this clone. This chain connects TRBV6-4 to TRBJ1-2; TRBD1 agrees at 8 bases. This CDR3 is 13 amino acids long. Looked up from germline, CDR1 is MRHNA and CDR2 is SNTAGT. V shed 2 bases and J 8 bases; nucleotides not matched to a gene: 4. CDR3 sequence: CASSDVRGRGYTF. The DNA for the CDR3 is TGTGCCAGCAGTGACGTCAGGGGGCGCGGCTACACCTTC.

This clone occurred many times. This rearrangement joins TRBV5-5 to TRBJ1-2, with 7 bases that match TRBD1. CDR3 length: 14 residues. The V gene's germline CDR1 is SGHKS and CDR2 YYEKEE (reference sequence). The V gene end was trimmed by 4 bases and the J gene end by 5 bases; junction bases not matched to a gene: 8. The CDR3 DNA follows: TGTGCCAGCAGCGTAGGGACAGCTCAATATGGCTACACCTTC. It is translated as CASSVGTAQYGYTF.

Ten or more counts support this clone. The rearrangement links TRBV12-3 or TRBV12-4 to TRBJ2-6; TRBD1 might be the D (6 bases). The CDR3 has 14 amino acids. Trimming left V 7 bases short and J 5 bases short, with 12 bases between. The CDR3 loop reads CASTMTGRANVLTF. In DNA, the CDR3 is TGTGCCAGCACCATGACAGGACGGGCCAACGTCCTGACTTTC.

Ten or more counts support this clone. CDR3 bases: TGTGCCAGCAGCTTCCCGAGGACAGCAACTAATGAAAAACTGTTTTTT. This codes for CASSFPRTATNEKLFF. The chain recombines TRBV4-2 with TRBJ1-4; a possible D gene is TRBD1 (6 bases). The ends were cut back, 5 bases at V and 0 bases at J, with 13 bases in the middle. CDR3 length: 16 residues. Germline V gene data show CDR1 as LGHNA and CDR2 as YNFKEQ.

This clone was counted many times. This chain uses TRBV7-7 with TRBJ2-5; D is ambiguous. This CDR3 is built from 13 residues. Germline V gene sequence: CDR1 SSHAT, CDR2 FNYEAQ (reference sequence). Trimming removed 6 bases at V and 2 bases at J, with 10 bases between. CDR3 bases: TGTGCCAGCAGGGGCATCGGACAAGAGACCCAGTACTTC. It yields the protein CASRGIGQETQYF.

This clone showed up many times. The chain recombines TRBV4-1 with TRBJ2-7; weak D call: TRBD2 (6 bases). The CDR3 spans 14 residues. The V and J ends lost 4 bases and 5 bases respectively, with 15 bases between them. Germline V gene data show CDR1 as MGHRA and CDR2 as YSYEKL. The CDR3 sequence is CASSPEEGLNEQYF. The CDR3 bases are TGCGCCAGCAGCCCCGAGGAGGGGTTGAACGAGCAGTACTTC.

This clone was counted ten times or more. The identical CDR3 is also encoded by other nucleotide sequences in the sample. The V gene is TRBV9, the J gene TRBJ2-7; the match to TRBD1 covers 7 bases. CDR3 length: 15 amino acids. The germline CDR1 and CDR2 sequences are SGDLS and YYNGEE. The ends lost 4 bases at V and 2 bases at J; junction bases unmatched: 9. CDR3 in DNA: TGTGCCAGCAGCTTCAAACAGGGGACGGCCTACGAGCAGTACTTC. Its protein product is CASSFKQGTAYEQYF.

By sample share, this clone is medium-sized (0.01 to 0.1%). The V gene is TRBV12-5, the J gene TRBJ1-2; 9 bases line up with TRBD1. The CDR3 is 13 residues long. Trimming removed 5 bases from V and 4 bases from J; junction bases left unmatched: 2. CDR1 and CDR2 (germline): LGHNT, FRNRAP. The CDR3 coding sequence is TGTGCTAGTGGTCAGACAGGGGGCTATGGCTACACCTTC. Residues: CASGQTGGYGYTF.

This clone was seen at least ten times. The V and J genes are TRBV4-1 and TRBJ1-1; 7 nucleotides agree with TRBD1. The CDR3 consists of 16 residues. The trim removed 0 bases at V and 2 bases at J, leaving 6 bases unmatched. Germline V gene sequence: CDR1 MGHRA, CDR2 YSYEKL. The CDR3 is CASSQDQGGINTEAFF. The DNA for the CDR3 is TGCGCCAGCAGCCAAGATCAGGGGGGAATTAACACTGAAGCTTTCTTT.

The V call is TRBV4-1, the J call TRBJ1-5; 9 bases are a match to TRBD1. V was pared by 1 base and J by 7 bases, with 11 bases of the junction left unmatched. Germline CDR1 MGHRA, CDR2 YSYEKL. The CDR3 totals 17 residues. CDR3 DNA sequence: TGCGCCAGCAGCCAAGCCCCGAACAGGGGGCCCAGCCAGCCCCAGCATTTT. Translation gives CASSQAPNRGPSQPQHF.

This clone was observed at least ten times. The V gene is TRBV6-1, the J gene TRBJ1-2; D ambiguous. In germline, CDR1 is MNHNS, CDR2 SASEGT. Trimming took off 1 base at V and 5 bases at J, with 5 bases between the two ends. The CDR3 length is 12 residues. The CDR3 DNA follows: TGTGCCAGCAGTGAAGAGGCTTATGGCTACACCTTC. It translates to CASSEEAYGYTF.

In this sample, this clone turned up many times. This chain links TRBV5-1 with TRBJ1-1; maybe TRBD1 (5 bases). Germline CDR1 reads SGHRS; CDR2 reads YFSETQ. Trimming stripped 3 bases from V and 5 bases from J, with 8 bases between. CDR3 length equals 12 residues. The CDR3 region has the DNA TGCGCCAGCAGCTCGGGGGGGACTGAAGCTTTCTTT. Protein product: CASSSGGTEAFF.

This clone was picked up many times. V and J are TRBV12-3 or TRBV12-4 and TRBJ2-7; no clear D. This CDR3 region has 13 residues. Trimming took off 3 bases at V and 6 bases at J, with 12 bases between the two ends. CDR3 sequence: CASSFVHFGEQYF. CDR3 nucleotides: TGTGCCAGCAGTTTCGTTCACTTCGGCGAGCAGTACTTC.

This clone was seen many times. The chain uses TRBV27 and TRBJ1-1; D may be TRBD1 (5 bases). The CDR3 extends over 15 amino acids. The germline V gene has CDR1 MNHEY and CDR2 SMNVEV (reference sequence). The V end was cut by 5 bases, the J end by 5 bases, with 18 bases between. The CDR3, as DNA: TGTGCCAGCAGTACGAAGGGCCAGGGAAGGACTGAAGCTTTCTTT. The encoded protein is CASSTKGQGRTEAFF.

This clone was seen at least ten times. This chain joins TRBV5-6 and TRBJ2-5; 8 nucleotides line up with TRBD1. The CDR3 has 16 amino acids. With V trimmed by 3 bases and J by 6 bases, 13 bases remained unmatched. Germline CDR1 is SGHDT and CDR2 is YYEEEE. CDR3 sequence (DNA): TGTGCCAGCAGCTCCAGGGGGCAGTGGACGTCGAAGACCCAGTACTTC. The encoded protein is CASSSRGQWTSKTQYF.

This clone was seen ten or more times. This rearrangement joins TRBV27 to TRBJ1-2; D possibly corresponds to TRBD1 (5 bases). Trimming shortened V by 6 bases and J by 8 bases, and 13 bases separated the two germline ends. There are 12 residues in the CDR3. Germline loops: CDR1 MNHEY, CDR2 SMNVEV (reference sequence). The CDR3 region has the DNA TGTGCCAGCAGGGGGGGGTCCCACGGCTACACCTTC. Amino acids: CASRGGSHGYTF.

This clone is judged medium-sized. The chain has TRBV19 and TRBJ1-1; tentative D call: TRBD1 (6 bases). CDR3 length: 14 residues. V was trimmed by 5 bases and J by 5 bases, leaving 15 bases between them. Germline-derived CDR1 and CDR2 are LNHDA and SQIVND (reference sequence). The CDR3: CASSVQGVGTEAFF. The CDR3 nucleotides are TGTGCCAGTAGTGTACAGGGAGTTGGGACTGAAGCTTTCTTT.

At least ten counts were recorded for this clone. CDR3 region: CASSDPPGGPETQYF. The CDR3 nucleotides read TGTGCCAGCAGTGATCCCCCGGGGGGCCCGGAGACCCAGTACTTC. V usage is TRBV6-4 and J usage is TRBJ2-5, with D tentatively TRBD2 (7 bases). Germline CDR1 reads MRHNA; CDR2 reads SNTAGT. The CDR3 loop spans 15 amino acids. With 3 bases removed from V and 5 bases from J, the gap between germline ends came to 16 bases.

In its sample, this clone was seen many times. V is TRBV6-1 and J is TRBJ2-7; maybe TRBD1 (6 bases). V dropped 5 bases and J dropped 0 bases, with 14 bases sitting between them. Per the germline V gene, CDR1 is MNHNS and CDR2 is SASEGT. This CDR3 is 15 amino acids long. DNA for the CDR3: TGTGCCAGCAGTACGAACCCGGACAGCTCCTACGAGCAGTACTTC. Translation: CASSTNPDSSYEQYF.

By sample fraction, this clone is medium-sized. V usage is TRBV19 and J usage is TRBJ1-6; D gene uncertain. Trimming took off 1 base at V and 8 bases at J, with 9 bases between the two ends. CDR1 LNHDA and CDR2 SQIVND come from the germline V gene (reference sequence). The CDR3 sequence is 14 residues long. This CDR3 is CASSIGPLDSPLHF. CDR3 nucleotides: TGTGCCAGTAGTATAGGGCCTTTGGATTCACCCCTCCACTTT. The full variable domain, completed using reference TRBV19 and TRBJ1-6, is DGGITQSPKYLFRKEGQNVTLSCEQNLNHDAMYWYRQDPGQGLRLIYYSQIVNDFQKGDIAEGYSVSREKKESFPLTVTSAQKNPTAFYLCASSIGPLDSPLHFGNGTRLTVT.

This clone was observed a few times. Other DNA sequences in the same sample also yield this CDR3. The chain joins TRBV9 to TRBJ2-7; D is perhaps TRBD1 (5 bases). This CDR3 spans 15 amino acids. V was trimmed by 8 bases and J by 4 bases, leaving 22 bases between them. Per germline, CDR1 SGDLS and CDR2 YYNGEE. The CDR3 DNA follows: TGTGCCAGTAGCATCAAACAGGAGACGGCATACGAGCAGTACTTC. As protein: CASSIKQETAYEQYF.

Many counts were recorded for this clone. V gene TRBV5-1 combines with J gene TRBJ2-7, with D possibly TRBD1 on 6 matching bases. Trimming pared 0 bases from V and 5 bases from J, leaving 9 bases between. CDR1 SGHRS and CDR2 YFSETQ come from the germline V gene. This CDR3 is built from 13 residues. This CDR3 reads CASSLDRVHEQYF. In DNA form, the CDR3 reads TGCGCCAGCAGCTTGGACAGGGTTCACGAGCAGTACTTC.

This clone was observed at least ten times. The chain links TRBV2 to TRBJ2-5, with 12 bases matching TRBD2. The CDR3 spans 16 residues. The germline V gene has CDR1 SNHLY and CDR2 FYNNEI. The junction had 10 bases not matched to a gene; V was cut back by 4 bases and J by 7 bases. The CDR3, as DNA: TGTGCCAGCAGTGTGACTAGCGGGGGCGGAATTATGACCCAGTACTTC. Its protein is CASSVTSGGGIMTQYF.

This clone was observed at least ten times. The J gene is TRBJ2-7, the V gene TRBV28, with TRBD2 matching 8 bases. The CDR3 is 15 amino acids. The V and J ends lost 10 bases and 3 bases, in that order; junction bases with no gene match: 14. Germline CDR1 is MDHEN and CDR2 is SYDVKM. The DNA of the CDR3 is TGTGCCAACTACCCGGGGGGGGCTAAACACTACGAGCAGTACTTC. Residues: CANYPGGAKHYEQYF. Based on the CDR3 plus reference TRBV28 and TRBJ2-7, the full variable domain is DVKVTQSSRYLVKRTGEKVFLECVQDMDHENMFWYRQDPGLGLRLIYFSYDVKMKEKGDIPEGYSVSREKKERFSLILESASTNQTSMYLCANYPGGAKHYEQYFGPGTRLTVT.

Within the sample, this clone is medium-sized (0.01 to 0.1%). The chain's CDR3 is CASSVSRDIARAGELFF. CDR3 sequence (DNA): TGTGCCAGCAGTGTATCCCGGGACATAGCGCGTGCCGGGGAGCTGTTTTTT. The rearrangement joins TRBV6-2 or TRBV6-3 to TRBJ2-2; D is perhaps TRBD1 (6 bases). The germline V gene has CDR1 MNHEY and CDR2 SVGEGT. V lost 5 bases and J lost 6, with 22 bases in between. The CDR3 consists of 17 residues.

The chain carries TRBV6-1 and TRBJ1-5, with D maybe TRBD1 (5 bases). Germline V gene sequence: CDR1 MNHNS, CDR2 SASEGT. The CDR3 runs to 15 residues. Trimming cost V 6 bases and J 2 bases, with 14 bases left between them. CDR3 DNA sequence: TGTGCCAGCAGGGAAAGGGGATATGGCAATCAGCCCCAGCATTTT. It yields the protein CASRERGYGNQPQHF.

This clone was counted at least ten times. This chain joins TRBV9 and TRBJ2-3, with 15 bases identical to TRBD2. The CDR3 sequence is 15 residues long. Germline CDR1 reads SGDLS; CDR2 reads YYNGEE. The V and J ends lost 4 bases and 5 bases, in that order; junction bases with no gene match: 2. CDR3 DNA: TGTGCCAGCAGCACGGGACTAGCGGGGGGAGATACGCAGTATTTT. This encodes CASSTGLAGGDTQYF.